These 32 T cell receptor beta chains share one sample of origin, sequenced in a study of beta chain features in type 1 diabetes. Study-wide results and limits: A moderate, significant TCRB CDR3 shortening appeared in type 1 diabetes across four CD4+ subsets.

Reverse transcription of all isolated RNA meant that expressed TCRB transcripts were sequenced. The method was immunoSEQ multiplex PCR; TCRdb's version includes in-frame clones alone and lacks a portion of them. The data hold about 180,000 clones, with approximately 8.4% observed a single time. These receptors are not linked to any known antigen. Material: central memory CD4+ T cells from blood. The receptors were sampled from a man between 18 and 35 years old with type 1 diabetes.

The chain employs TRBV30 and TRBJ2-7; a weak D match, TRBD1 (5 bases). Germline CDR1 and CDR2: GTSNPN and SVGIG (reference sequence). The CDR3 has 14 amino acids. Trimming took 2 bases from V and 0 from J, leaving 11 bases between them. The DNA for the CDR3 is TGTGCCTGGAGTCCCCAGGGTAACTCCTACGAGCAGTACTTC. It encodes CAWSPQGNSYEQYF.

The chain carries TRBV14 and TRBJ2-3; 9 bases are shared with TRBD2. The CDR3 consists of 16 residues. CDR1 and CDR2 (germline): SGHDN, FVKESK. J lost 2 bases, V lost 4 bases, and 7 bases had no gene match. The CDR3 DNA is TGTGCCAGCAGCCCATCAGCGGGGGGAATCACAGATACGCAGTATTTT. Encoded protein: CASSPSAGGITDTQYF.

A few counts support this clone. The rearrangement joins TRBV27 to TRBJ2-7; 7 bases are shared with TRBD2. CDR1 is MNHEY and CDR2 is SMNVEV in the germline V gene (reference sequence). CDR3 length: 14 amino acids. Trimming at V came to 7 bases and at J to 4 bases, leaving 10 bases not matched to a gene. As DNA, the CDR3 is TGTGCCAGCAAGCAACGAGCGGGGATATACGAGCAGTACTTC. It yields the protein CASKQRAGIYEQYF.

This rearrangement joins TRBV2 to TRBJ2-7, with TRBD2 identical over 12 bases. J lost 6 bases, V lost 3 bases, and 6 bases had no gene match. There are 15 residues in the CDR3. Germline V CDR1 and CDR2: SNHLY, FYNNEI. CDR3 in amino acids: CASSEGTSGRPEQYF. CDR3 DNA: TGTGCCAGCAGTGAGGGAACTAGCGGGAGGCCCGAGCAGTACTTC. The full variable domain, in which reference TRBV2 and TRBJ2-7 provide the parts outside the CDR3, is EPEVTQTPSHQVTQMGQEVILRCVPISNHLYFYWYRQILGQKVEFLVSFYNNEISEKSEIFDDQFSVERPDGSNFTLKIRSTKLEDSAMYFCASSEGTSGRPEQYFGPGTRLTVT.

V usage is TRBV14 and J usage is TRBJ2-1; D unresolved. Between the trimmed V and J ends, which lost 4 bases and 0 bases, there was a span of 7 bases. The CDR3 has 14 amino acids. From germline, CDR1 is SGHDN and CDR2 FVKESK. CDR3 amino acids: CASSRRSSYNEQFF. In DNA form, the CDR3 reads TGTGCCAGCAGCCGGCGGAGCTCCTACAATGAGCAGTTCTTC. Full variable domain (missing parts from reference TRBV14 and TRBJ2-1): EAGVTQFPSHSVIEKGQTVTLRCDPISGHDNLYWYRRVMGKEIKFLLHFVKESKQDESGMPNNRFLAERTGGTYSTLKVQPAELEDSGVYFCASSRRSSYNEQFFGPGTRLTVL.

The J gene is TRBJ2-2, the V gene TRBV5-1, with a weak D call TRBD1 (5 bases). Deletions cut 3 bases from V and 6 bases from J, with 9 bases between. CDR3 length equals 13 residues. CDR1 and CDR2 from the germline V gene are SGHRS and YFSETQ. The CDR3 here is CASSYTGPGELFF. CDR3 in DNA: TGCGCCAGCAGCTATACAGGACCCGGGGAGCTGTTTTTT.

This clone was recorded a few times. The chain is built from TRBV6-5 and TRBJ2-7; 7 nucleotides line up with TRBD1. Trimming took 5 bases from V and 3 from J; bases not matched to a gene: 4. The CDR3 sequence is 13 residues long. Germline values: CDR1 MNHEY, CDR2 SVGAGI. CDR3 in DNA: TGTGCCAGCAGTCACGGACAGGACTACGAGCAGTACTTC. Protein product: CASSHGQDYEQYF.

The chain has TRBV28 and TRBJ2-4, with a possible D match to TRBD2 (6 bases). V was cut by 4 bases and J by 8 bases, with 18 bases left in between. The CDR3 spans 15 residues. Germline V gene data show CDR1 as MDHEN and CDR2 as SYDVKM. CDR3 coding DNA: TGTGCCAGCAGTTCCCCGGACGGGACTGTTTACATTCAGTACTTC. Protein product: CASSSPDGTVYIQYF.

The chain couples TRBV28 to TRBJ2-7; D call uncertain. Germline CDR1 and CDR2: MDHEN and SYDVKM. V shed 4 bases and J shed 0 bases, with 13 bases lying between them. The CDR3 is made up of 15 amino acids. The CDR3: CASSSYRLSSYEQYF. CDR3 nucleotides: TGTGCCAGCAGTTCTTATCGACTTAGCTCCTACGAGCAGTACTTC.

V usage is TRBV6-1 and J usage is TRBJ1-5; TRBD1 matches 7 bases. Unmatched junction bases numbered 3, after V lost 5 bases and J lost 2 bases. This CDR3 region has 14 residues. The germline V gene has CDR1 MNHNS and CDR2 SASEGT. The CDR3 region has the DNA TGTGCCAGCAGTCTTGGACAGGGCAATCAGCCCCAGCATTTT. It specifies CASSLGQGNQPQHF.

For this clone: Other DNA variants within this sample encode the same CDR3. The chain combines TRBV7-2 with TRBJ2-7, with TRBD1 identical over 10 bases. The CDR3 has 13 residues. The V segment lost 5 bases and the J segment 4 bases; nucleotides outside the gene matches: 2. Germline V gene sequence: CDR1 SGHTA, CDR2 FQGNSA. As DNA, the CDR3 is TGTGCCAGCAGCCGACAGGGGGCGTACGAGCAGTACTTC. It translates to CASSRQGAYEQYF.

The chain has TRBV2 and TRBJ1-1, with 10 bases identical to TRBD1. V lost 6 bases to trimming and J lost 2 bases; unmatched junction nucleotides: 6. Germline V gives CDR1 SNHLY, CDR2 FYNNEI. The CDR3 sequence is 15 residues long. CDR3 nucleotide sequence: TGTGCCAGCAGGACAGGGGGCTTATCAAACACTGAAGCTTTCTTT. This gives the protein CASRTGGLSNTEAFF.

In its sample, this clone was seen a few times. This chain uses TRBV5-7 with TRBJ2-1; 8 nucleotides match TRBD1. TRBV5-7 is known as an ORF, though its function is uncertain. The CDR3 is 16 amino acids. V lost 4 bases to trimming and J lost 9 bases; unmatched junction nucleotides: 15. CDR3 amino acids: CASSRRQGLSLLEQFF. The CDR3 nucleotides read TGTGCCAGCAGCCGGAGACAGGGGCTTTCTCTGCTTGAGCAGTTCTTC.

This clone was picked up a small number of times. The chain carries TRBV18 and TRBJ2-5; 8 nucleotides match TRBD1. This CDR3 has 13 amino acids. Germline lookup yields CDR1 KGHSH and CDR2 LQKENI. V lost 6 bases, J lost 2 bases, and 2 bases stayed unmatched. CDR3: CASSGDRQETQYF. CDR3 nucleotide sequence: TGTGCCAGCTCCGGGGACAGGCAAGAGACCCAGTACTTC.

The chain employs TRBV7-2 and TRBJ1-1; TRBD1 might be the D (6 bases). V gave up 1 base and J gave up 4 bases, with 13 bases separating them. CDR3 length: 15 residues. CDR1 SGHTA and CDR2 FQGNSA come from the germline V gene. Written as DNA, the CDR3 is TGTGCCAGCAGCTTAGGACAACCAGGGGTCACTGAAGCTTTCTTT. The encoded protein is CASSLGQPGVTEAFF.

The chain uses TRBV11-2 and TRBJ2-1; no firm D call. This CDR3 is 11 amino acids long. V was pared by 5 bases and J by 10 bases, with 9 bases between. Germline V lookup: CDR1 SGHAT, CDR2 FQNNGV. The CDR3 protein is CASSQREEQFF. The CDR3 DNA reads TGTGCCAGCAGCCAGCGTGAGGAGCAGTTCTTC.

The chain combines TRBV4-1 with TRBJ2-2; 9 bases map to TRBD2. The CDR3 sequence is 16 residues long. Germline V lookup: CDR1 MGHRA, CDR2 YSYEKL. The ends lost 1 base at V and 8 bases at J; junction bases unmatched: 8. The CDR3 protein is CASSQGAGGFRGELFF. The DNA of the CDR3 is TGCGCCAGCAGCCAAGGAGCGGGAGGTTTCCGGGGGGAGCTGTTTTTT.

This clone was seen a handful of times. This chain uses TRBV6-6 with TRBJ2-7; tentatively, D is TRBD2 (6 bases). V was shortened by 8 bases and J by 7 bases, with 21 bases between the two germline ends. The germline CDR1 and CDR2 sequences are MNHNY and SVGAGI (reference sequence). CDR3 length: 14 amino acids. CDR3 loop: CASGINSGPREQYF. The CDR3 coding sequence is TGTGCCAGCGGAATTAACAGCGGGCCCAGGGAGCAGTACTTC.

This clone occurred a few times. The chain joins TRBV15 to TRBJ2-7; TRBD2 matches 8 bases. The V gene end was trimmed by 5 bases and the J gene end by 6 bases; junction bases not matched to a gene: 12. CDR1 and CDR2 from the germline V gene are LNHNV and YYDKDF (reference sequence). The CDR3 sequence is 15 residues long. The CDR3 bases are TGTGCCACCAGCCCACCCAGGACGGGAGGGCGCGAGCAGTACTTC. Translated: CATSPPRTGGREQYF.

This clone occurred a few times. This chain connects TRBV29-1 to TRBJ1-2; D perhaps matches TRBD1 (5 bases). Trimming shortened V by 4 bases and J by 8 bases, and 14 bases separated the two germline ends. Germline loops: CDR1 SQVTM, CDR2 ANQGSEA. This CDR3 has 12 residues. This CDR3 is CSVGGREEGYTF. The CDR3 nucleotides are TGCAGCGTTGGGGGCAGGGAGGAAGGCTACACCTTC. Full variable domain (rest looked up from reference TRBV29-1 and TRBJ1-2): SAVISQKPSRDICQRGTSLTIQCQVDSQVTMMFWYRQQPGQSLTLIATANQGSEATYESGFVIDKFPISRPNLTFSTLTVSNMSPEDSSIYLCSVGGREEGYTFGSGTRLTVV.

A few counts support this clone. This chain uses TRBV4-3 with TRBJ2-1, with 13 bases identical to TRBD2. This CDR3 region has 17 residues. J was trimmed by 0 bases and V by 4 bases; bases with no gene match: 3. In germline, CDR1 is LGHNA, CDR2 YSLEER. In DNA form, the CDR3 reads TGCGCCAGCAGCCGGGGACTAGCGGGGAGCTCCTACAATGAGCAGTTCTTC. Its protein is CASSRGLAGSSYNEQFF.

This chain links TRBV29-1 with TRBJ2-7; 9 bases match TRBD1. V was pared by 6 bases and J by 5 bases, with 5 bases of the junction left unmatched. The CDR3 spans 12 residues. CDR1 and CDR2 (germline): SQVTM, ANQGSEA. CDR3 in amino acids: CSVWDRANEQYF. The CDR3 region has the DNA TGCAGCGTGTGGGACAGGGCGAACGAGCAGTACTTC.

This clone was seen a handful of times. This sequence joins TRBV11-2 and TRBJ2-7; possible D gene TRBD2, 6 bases. Trimming removed 2 bases at V and 2 bases at J, with 13 bases between. The length of the CDR3 is 15 residues. Germline values: CDR1 SGHAT, CDR2 FQNNGV. CDR3 region: CASSLWGDSTYEQYF. The CDR3 DNA reads as TGTGCCAGCAGCTTATGGGGGGATTCGACCTACGAGCAGTACTTC. The variable domain in full, with the rest retrieved from reference TRBV11-2 and TRBJ2-7, is EAGVAQSPRYKIIEKRQSVAFWCNPISGHATLYWYQQILGQGPKLLIQFQNNGVVDDSQLPKDRFSAERLKGVDSTLKIQPAKLEDSAVYLCASSLWGDSTYEQYFGPGTRLTVT.

A few counts support this clone. The rearrangement joins TRBV7-9 to TRBJ1-4, with D perhaps TRBD1 (6 bases). CDR1 and CDR2 (germline): SEHNR, FQNEAQ (reference sequence). The CDR3 is 13 residues long. V lost 1 base to trimming and J lost 8 bases, with 8 bases between them. The chain's CDR3 is CASSLGGQEKLFF. CDR3 nucleotide sequence: TGTGCCAGCAGCTTAGGCGGACAGGAAAAACTGTTTTTT.

This clone was picked up one time. The V call is TRBV2, the J call TRBJ1-2, with D uncertain. Trimming pared 2 bases from V and 5 bases from J, leaving 12 bases between. This CDR3 has 14 amino acids. Germline lookup yields CDR1 SNHLY and CDR2 FYNNEI. CDR3 DNA sequence: TGTGCCAGCAGTGAAAAGGGCGCGGGGTATGGCTACACCTTC. Its protein is CASSEKGAGYGYTF.

The V and J genes are TRBV30 and TRBJ1-6; D not certain. Trimming pared 0 bases from V and 8 bases from J, leaving 11 bases between. Germline-derived CDR1 and CDR2 are GTSNPN and SVGIG (reference sequence). The CDR3 has 14 amino acids. Written as DNA, the CDR3 is TGTGCCTGGAGTGTAGAGAGGTGGGATTCACCCCTCCACTTT. Translating it yields CAWSVERWDSPLHF.

Comment on this clone: Within the sample, other DNA sequences also encode this same CDR3. The V and J genes are TRBV18 and TRBJ2-7; D remains unclear. Germline CDR1 is KGHSH and CDR2 is LQKENI. V dropped 0 bases and J dropped 3 bases, with 6 bases sitting between them. The CDR3 is 13 amino acids. This CDR3 reads CASSPPGFYEQYF. In DNA form, the CDR3 reads TGTGCCAGCTCACCACCCGGGTTCTACGAGCAGTACTTC.

The chain combines TRBV11-3 with TRBJ2-5; D gene ambiguous. V shed 4 bases and J shed 5 bases, with 8 bases lying between them. Germline loops: CDR1 SGHNT, CDR2 YENEEA. The CDR3 extends over 12 amino acids. This CDR3 reads CASSSPRETQYF. CDR3 nucleotide sequence: TGTGCCAGCAGCTCCCCCCGGGAGACCCAGTACTTC.

V gene TRBV15 combines with J gene TRBJ1-4, with D maybe TRBD1 (5 bases). Trimming cost V 0 bases and J 11 bases, with 16 bases left between them. The CDR3 has 15 amino acids. CDR1 is LNHNV and CDR2 is YYDKDF in the germline V gene (reference sequence). The CDR3 spells CATSRDSGGIGKLFF. CDR3 DNA sequence: TGTGCCACCAGCAGAGATTCGGGGGGTATAGGGAAACTGTTTTTT.

This clone was counted between two and nine times. CDR3 coding DNA: TGTGCCATCCTAGTGGCAGATACGCAGTATTTT. This encodes CAILVADTQYF. The V and J genes are TRBV10-3 and TRBJ2-3; D remains ambiguous. CDR1 and CDR2 from the germline V gene are ENHRY and SYGVKD. This CDR3 has 11 amino acids. V lost 8 bases and J 4 bases, leaving 7 bases between the germline ends.

The chain uses TRBV10-3 and TRBJ2-3; D remains unclear. V lost 4 bases and J lost 2, with 10 bases in between. The CDR3 totals 14 residues. Looked up from germline, CDR1 is ENHRY and CDR2 is SYGVKD. The DNA of the CDR3 is TGTGCCATCAGTGCAGGTGATTCCACAGATACGCAGTATTTT. Its translation is CAISAGDSTDTQYF.

This clone has at least ten counts. The chain combines TRBV7-2 with TRBJ2-7, with TRBD1 identical over 9 bases. The germline CDR1 and CDR2 sequences are SGHTA and FQGNSA. This CDR3 contains 14 residues. The J segment lost 5 bases and the V segment lost 4 bases, leaving 6 bases of the junction unmatched. This CDR3 is CASSSGTGINEQYF. Here the CDR3 DNA reads TGTGCCAGCAGCTCCGGGACAGGGATTAACGAGCAGTACTTC.